These 23 T cell receptor beta chains came from one sample sequenced in a study of T cell repertoires in cytomegalovirus infection. Using its own MiXCR run on the reads, TCRdb lists one record per CDR3 protein. The data show 95,000 to 120,000 distinct CDR3 sequences, 30% to 35% seen once. Their antigens remain unidentified. This material consisted of CD8+ T cells from cultured PBMCs, taken from culture after CMV antigen stimulation. The receptors were sampled from a human donor in good health (CMV status not recorded). Some clones in this sample may be carry-over from other donors' samples.

This clonotype showed up many times. The CDR3 here is CASSLSGGASTGELFF. As DNA, the CDR3 is TGCGCCAGCAGCTTGTCGGGGGGGGCTAGCACCGGGGAGCTGTTTTTT. The chain recombines TRBV5-1 with TRBJ2-2; 8 bases line up with TRBD2. Per germline, CDR1 SGHRS and CDR2 YFSETQ. Trimming cost V 1 base and J 4 bases; bases outside gene matches: 6. The CDR3 sequence is 16 residues long.

This clonotype has just a few counts. The chain links TRBV6-2 or TRBV6-3 to TRBJ1-5; TRBD1 aligns across 7 bases. In germline, CDR1 is MNHEY, CDR2 SVGEGT. This CDR3 has 17 residues. J lost 0 bases, V lost 2 bases, and 7 bases had no gene match. In DNA form, the CDR3 reads TGTGCCAGCAGTTACAACGGACAGGACTATAGCAATCAGCCCCAGCATTTT. It translates to CASSYNGQDYSNQPQHF.

This clonotype is a singleton in its sample. V and J are TRBV4-1 and TRBJ2-3; D may be TRBD1 or TRBD2 (6 bases each). V gave up 0 bases and J gave up 7 bases, with 14 bases separating them. CDR3 length: 15 amino acids. Per germline, CDR1 MGHRA and CDR2 YSYEKL. The CDR3 DNA reads as TGCGCCAGCAGCCAAGACATAGGAGGGACAAATACGCAGTATTTT. This codes for CASSQDIGGTNTQYF.

This sequence joins TRBV6-1 and TRBJ2-6, with TRBD2 matching 9 bases. V shed 4 bases, J shed 0 bases, and the junction held 4 bases outside the gene matches. The V gene's germline CDR1 is MNHNS and CDR2 SASEGT. The CDR3 has 17 amino acids. The CDR3 reads CASSVLAGPSGANVLTF. CDR3 in DNA: TGTGCCAGCAGTGTGCTAGCGGGGCCCTCTGGGGCCAACGTCCTGACTTTC.

This clonotype was observed a few times. The V and J genes are TRBV6-6 and TRBJ1-6; tentative D call: TRBD1 (6 bases). This CDR3 spans 16 amino acids. Trimming pared 2 bases from V and 10 bases from J, leaving 18 bases between. Germline V gene sequence: CDR1 MNHNY, CDR2 SVGAGI (reference sequence). The CDR3 DNA reads TGTGCCAGCAGTTACGTCGGGGGGCGAGTACAGTCACCCCTCCACTTT. Its protein product is CASSYVGGRVQSPLHF.

This clonotype was recorded many times. The chain couples TRBV6-2 or TRBV6-3 to TRBJ2-2, with D possibly matching TRBD2 (5 bases). In germline, CDR1 is MNHEY, CDR2 SVGEGT. V was cut by 4 bases and J by 2 bases, with 11 bases left in between. This CDR3 is built from 15 residues. Written as DNA, the CDR3 is TGTGCCAGCAGTTCCCGTCGGGGTAACACCGGGGAGCTGTTTTTT. This translates into CASSSRRGNTGELFF.

There are a few counts of this clonotype. The chain combines TRBV6-2 or TRBV6-3 with TRBJ1-5; D unresolved. Germline V gives CDR1 MNHEY, CDR2 SVGEGT. The V gene lost 7 bases and the J gene lost 3 bases, with 16 bases spanning the gap. There are 15 residues in the CDR3. The CDR3 reads CASNIEGRNNQPQHF. Here the CDR3 DNA reads TGTGCCAGCAATATCGAAGGTAGGAACAATCAGCCCCAGCATTTT.

This clonotype was observed at least ten times. This chain joins TRBV7-2 and TRBJ2-3; 8 bases match TRBD1. Unmatched junction bases numbered 5, after V lost 2 bases and J lost 1 base. Germline CDR1 reads SGHTA; CDR2 reads FQGNSA. The CDR3 is 16 amino acids. The CDR3 nucleotides read TGTGCCAGCAGCTTATATGGGACAGGAGGCACAGATACGCAGTATTTT. This gives the protein CASSLYGTGGTDTQYF. Full variable domain (remainder filled in from reference TRBV7-2 and TRBJ2-3): GAGVSQSPSNKVTEKGKDVELRCDPISGHTALYWYRQSLGQGLEFLIYFQGNSAPDKSGLPSDRFSAERTGGSVSTLTIQRTQQEDSAVYLCASSLYGTGGTDTQYFGPGTRLTVL.

This rearrangement joins TRBV5-1 to TRBJ2-5; 7 bases agree with TRBD1. Germline trimming cut 4 bases from V and 1 base from J; bases unmatched to any gene: 4. Germline V gene sequence: CDR1 SGHRS, CDR2 YFSETQ. The CDR3 runs 14 residues. The DNA for the CDR3 is TGCGCCAGCAGCCCCGGGACAGTCCAAGAGACCCAGTACTTC. This gives the protein CASSPGTVQETQYF.

In its sample, this clonotype was seen many times. The rearrangement joins TRBV6-2 or TRBV6-3 to TRBJ2-3; 12 nucleotides agree with TRBD2. CDR1 is MNHEY, CDR2 SVGEGT, per germline. V was pared by 6 bases and J by 1 base, with 2 bases of the junction left unmatched. The CDR3 sequence is 15 residues long. The CDR3 loop reads CASRRLAGGTDTQYF. CDR3 bases: TGTGCCAGCAGGAGACTAGCGGGGGGCACAGATACGCAGTATTTT.

This clonotype was seen a single time. This rearrangement joins TRBV28 to TRBJ2-7; 10 positions match TRBD1. CDR1 is MDHEN, CDR2 SYDVKM, per germline. Trimming cost V 4 bases and J 7 bases; bases outside gene matches: 10. The CDR3 length is 15 residues. The DNA of the CDR3 is TGTGCCAGCAGTTCCGAGAGGACAGGGGGTTTAGAGCAGTACTTC. The encoded protein is CASSSERTGGLEQYF.

V usage is TRBV6-1 and J usage is TRBJ2-6; D is unclear. The CDR3 sequence is 13 residues long. The germline V gene encodes CDR1 MNHNS and CDR2 SASEGT. V lost 4 bases and J 3 bases, leaving 4 bases between the germline ends. Here the CDR3 reads CASSVLGANVLTF. The CDR3 DNA reads TGTGCCAGCAGTGTGCTTGGGGCCAACGTCCTGACTTTC.

This clonotype occurred a few times. The genes are TRBV4-1 and TRBJ1-5; the D gene is possibly TRBD1 (5 bases). CDR1 and CDR2 (germline): MGHRA, YSYEKL. Trimming pared 1 base from V and 6 bases from J, leaving 13 bases between. There are 15 residues in the CDR3. CDR3 sequence (DNA): TGCGCCAGCAGCCAAGGGGGCCGAGGGTCTCAGCCCCAGCATTTT. This sequence encodes CASSQGGRGSQPQHF.

The V call is TRBV19, the J call TRBJ1-5; 7 bases are a match to TRBD1. The trim removed 3 bases at V and 6 bases at J, leaving 20 bases unmatched. The CDR3 is 19 amino acids. Germline V gene data show CDR1 as LNHDA and CDR2 as SQIVND (reference sequence). CDR3 loop: CASSIRSDRDPKKGQPQHF. In DNA form, the CDR3 reads TGTGCCAGTAGTATCCGGAGCGACAGGGACCCAAAAAAGGGTCAGCCCCAGCATTTT.

This clonotype appeared a few times. The chain employs TRBV7-8 and TRBJ1-3; no firm D call. The CDR3 contains 14 residues. Germline V lookup: CDR1 SGHVS, CDR2 FQNEAQ. V lost 2 bases and J 2 bases, leaving 7 bases between the germline ends. This chain's CDR3 is CASSLPGAGNTIYF. DNA of the CDR3: TGTGCCAGCAGCTTACCAGGAGCTGGAAACACCATATATTTT.

V gene TRBV20-1 combines with J gene TRBJ1-2; a possible D gene is TRBD1 (6 bases). V shed 5 bases and J shed 3 bases, with 13 bases lying between them. The CDR3 runs 13 residues. Germline CDR1 DFQATT, CDR2 SNEGSKA (reference sequence). The DNA for the CDR3 is TGCAGTGCTGGGCCACAGGGCTACTATGGCTACACCTTC. It is translated as CSAGPQGYYGYTF.

On this clonotype: Its ends do not fully match the called genes, so a read error is possible. J is TRBJ2-7 and V is TRBV7-9, with 11 bases matching TRBD1. Per the germline V gene, CDR1 is SEHNR and CDR2 is FQNEAQ (reference sequence). CDR3 size: 14 residues. CDR3 protein: CASCLDRGPYEQYF. The CDR3 DNA sequence: TGTGCCAGCTGCTTGGACAGGGGGCCCTACGAGCAGTACTTC.

This clonotype has only a few counts. CDR3 amino acids: CASTQAIGELFF. CDR3 bases: TGTGCCAGCACTCAGGCTATCGGGGAGCTGTTTTTT. This chain links TRBV25-1 with TRBJ2-2; D uncertain. CDR1 and CDR2 from the germline V gene are MGHDK and SYGVNS. The CDR3 has 12 residues. The V gene lost 7 bases and the J gene lost 7 bases, with 10 bases spanning the gap.

This clonotype was seen repeatedly, ten times or more. The chain recombines TRBV7-2 with TRBJ2-2; 9 bases agree with TRBD2. This CDR3 contains 15 residues. CDR1 SGHTA and CDR2 FQGNSA come from the germline V gene. The V segment lost 6 bases and the J segment 1 base; nucleotides outside the gene matches: 3. The DNA of the CDR3 is TGTGCCAGCAGGACTAGCGGAGAGAACACCGGGGAGCTGTTTTTT. Encoded protein: CASRTSGENTGELFF.

This clonotype was observed many times. The J gene is TRBJ2-5, the V gene TRBV7-2; a possible D gene is TRBD1 (6 bases). Per germline, CDR1 SGHTA and CDR2 FQGNSA. Trimming took 5 bases from V and 5 from J, leaving 21 bases between them. The CDR3 has 16 amino acids. CDR3 sequence: CASSPQGFETGETQYF. The DNA of the CDR3 is TGTGCCAGCAGCCCACAGGGCTTTGAAACGGGGGAGACCCAGTACTTC.

The rearrangement joins TRBV11-2 to TRBJ2-7; a weak D match, TRBD2 (5 bases). V lost 5 bases and J lost 4, with 12 bases in between. The CDR3 runs 13 residues. Germline loops: CDR1 SGHAT, CDR2 FQNNGV. CDR3 bases: TGTGCCAGCAGCCTCGGACGGGATTACGAGCAGTACTTC. It specifies CASSLGRDYEQYF.

The table lists this clonotype with a few counts. The rearrangement uses TRBV4-1 and TRBJ1-1; the D gene is possibly TRBD1 (5 bases). Germline CDR1 MGHRA, CDR2 YSYEKL. This CDR3 has 13 amino acids. Deletions cut 2 bases from V and 6 bases from J, with 10 bases between. This chain's CDR3 is CASSQTRDSEAFF. In nucleotides, the CDR3 is TGCGCCAGCAGCCAAACCAGGGATTCTGAAGCTTTCTTT.

This clonotype has just a few counts. The genes are TRBV7-6 and TRBJ2-1; 11 nucleotides agree with TRBD2. Germline values: CDR1 SGHVS, CDR2 FNYEAQ. Trimming removed 5 bases from V and 9 bases from J; junction bases left unmatched: 12. The CDR3 sequence is 16 residues long. CDR3 DNA sequence: TGTGCCAGCAGCAGCCAGGCTAGCGGGGGGAGTGGTGAGCAGTTCTTC. This codes for CASSSQASGGSGEQFF. The full variable domain, completed using reference TRBV7-6 and TRBJ2-1, is GAGVSQSPRYKVTKRGQDVALRCDPISGHVSLYWYRQALGQGPEFLTYFNYEAQQDKSGLPNDRFSAERPEGSISTLTIQRTEQRDSAMYRCASSSQASGGSGEQFFGPGTRLTVL.